The clone carrying this T cell receptor (beta chain) showed up many times. Antigen unknown. The V gene end was trimmed by 11 bases and the J gene end by 3 bases; junction bases not matched to a gene: 19. This CDR3 is 17 amino acids long. Germline CDR1 SGHTA, CDR2 FQGTGA. The sample comes from a study of T-cell memory formation after mild COVID-19. Study results and caveats: Among CD4+ contracting clones, most were CM and EM, and CD8+ ones EMRA.

One entry per CDR3 protein, called by TCRdb with MiXCR from the 5' RACE reads. The sample has hundreds of thousands of distinct CDR3 sequences, around an eighth seen once. This receptor was identified in a man aged 18 to 30 who had mild COVID-19 (a few samples of this study predate the infection). Cell type and time point are not known. Sequencing was done on a sample of PBMCs or a T cell subset sorted from them (not recorded which). The rearrangement links TRBV7-3 to TRBJ1-2; TRBD1 agrees at 9 bases. The CDR3 coding sequence is TGTGCCTTAACGAAAATAGGGACAGGGTTACAGGACTATGGCTACACCTTC. Its translation is CALTKIGTGLQDYGYTF.